This T cell receptor (beta chain) was recovered during a study of monozygotic twins with inflammatory bowel disease. Study results and caveats: Repertoires of patients may have been made more variable by differing immunosuppressive treatments.

Each CDR3 protein gets one entry in TCRdb, which reprocessed the 5' RACE reads and gives no DNA. The table for this sample gives around 410,000 distinct CDR3 sequences. With regard to this clonotype: The antigen is undetermined.

The source of this sequence is a human donor with ulcerative colitis or Crohn's disease, or a healthy co-twin of an affected twin (not recorded which). The sample comprised blood.

This chain's CDR3 is CASSLYAGQTYEQYF. This sequence joins TRBV27 and TRBJ2-7; TCRdb designates TRBD1, a call that cannot be tested without DNA. Germline CDR1 is MNHEY and CDR2 is SMNVEV (reference sequence). The CDR3 loop spans 15 amino acids.